The rows below give T cell receptor beta chains drawn from one sample of a study of blood T cell repertoires in COVID-19. TCRdb's table, derived via immunoSEQ multiplex PCR, lists solely in-frame clones and lacks some. The profile shows 300,000 to 400,000 clones, approximately 86% of them singletons. The sequenced sample was peripheral blood. These receptors all stem from a woman aged 60 to 75 with COVID-19, enrolled during active disease. The CDR3 runs from the conserved cysteine through the conserved F or W. A D gene is named only where the DNA matches it firmly. Clone size, where shown, is once, few, many, or a class for clones that have expanded.

DNA,CDR3,V,D,J,size
TGTGCCATCAGTGAGTCGGAGGGGCGCGACTATGGCTACACCTTC,CAISESEGRDYGYTF,TRBV10-3,-,TRBJ1-2,-
TGCGCCAGCAGCTTCGGACAGGGGGACGAGACCCAGTACTTC,CASSFGQGDETQYF,TRBV5-1,TRBD1,TRBJ2-5,-
TGTGCCAGCAGCTTGTTTGGGACTATCCACACAGATACGCAGTATTTT,CASSLFGTIHTDTQYF,TRBV5-6,TRBD2,TRBJ2-3,-
TGTGCCAGCAGCTCGCTTGGGCAGCTCTATAGCAATCAGCCCCAGCATTTT,CASSSLGQLYSNQPQHF,TRBV7-8,-,TRBJ1-5,-
TGCGCCAGCAGCCAAGATGGGGTGGAGGGCACCGGGGAGCTGTTTTTT,CASSQDGVEGTGELFF,TRBV4-3,-,TRBJ2-2,-
TGCAGTGCCCTAGATAGGTACGAGCAGTACTTC,CSALDRYEQYF,TRBV20-1,-,TRBJ2-7,once
TGTGCCAGCAGTTCTGACAGGGGGCTCATCTCCTACGAGCAGTACTTC,CASSSDRGLISYEQYF,TRBV7-9,TRBD1,TRBJ2-7,-
TGTGCCAGCAGTTACTCGCCGACGGAGGGTAATGAAAAACTGTTTTTT,CASSYSPTEGNEKLFF,TRBV6-5,-,TRBJ1-4,-
TGTGCCAGCAGCGTAGGAACTACTACAGATACGCAGTATTTT,CASSVGTTTDTQYF,TRBV9,-,TRBJ2-3,-
TGTGCCAGCAGCCAAGGGACTAGCGTCCTCAATGAGCAGTTCTTC,CASSQGTSVLNEQFF,TRBV3-1/TRBV3-2,TRBD2,TRBJ2-1,-
TGTGCCACCAGTGATTCACGACAGGGGTCAGGGGCCAACGTCCTGACTTTC,CATSDSRQGSGANVLTF,TRBV24-1,TRBD1,TRBJ2-6,-
TGTGCCAGCAGCTCCGACTCCTCCGCTACGCAGTATTTT,CASSSDSSATQYF,TRBV11-2,-,TRBJ2-3,-
TGCGCCAGCAGCTTGGGGGACAGGGGTGCCACCGGGGAGCTGTTTTTT,CASSLGDRGATGELFF,TRBV5-1,TRBD1,TRBJ2-2,-
TGTGCCAGTAGTATCACCGGGGGCTCTGGAAACACCATATATTTT,CASSITGGSGNTIYF,TRBV19,-,TRBJ1-3,once
TGTGCCAGCAGTGAAGCGCTTCAGGCGTTCAGGTCCTACGAGCAGTACTTC,CASSEALQAFRSYEQYF,TRBV2,-,TRBJ2-7,-
TGTGCCAGCCCCAGGGTTTCTGGAAACACCATATATTTT,CASPRVSGNTIYF,TRBV19,-,TRBJ1-3,few
TGCAGCGCCTGTGTGGCCAATCAGCCCCAGCATTTT,CSACVANQPQHF,TRBV29-1,-,TRBJ1-5,once
TGTGCCAGCAGCTTGATGGCCAGGGAAGAGACCCAGTACTTC,CASSLMAREETQYF,TRBV5-4,-,TRBJ2-5,-
TGTGCCACGTCTCCGGGGGGCGGCTACAATGAGCAGTTCTTC,CATSPGGGYNEQFF,TRBV4-2,-,TRBJ2-1,-
TGTGCCAGCAGCCGTGACTCAGGAGGGTATGGCTACACCTTC,CASSRDSGGYGYTF,TRBV5-5,-,TRBJ1-2,-
TGTGCCACCAGGCAGGAGTCCCCGGGAGATGGCTACACCTTC,CATRQESPGDGYTF,TRBV10-3,-,TRBJ1-2,-
TGTGCCAGCAGCTTGTGGGCAGGGGGCCCCTACGAGCAGTACTTC,CASSLWAGGPYEQYF,TRBV7-2,TRBD1,TRBJ2-7,-
TGTGCCTGGAGTGGGGGACTGACCATCCATTTT,CAWSGGLTIHF,TRBV30,-,TRBJ1-5,-
TGCGCCAGCAAATGGCGGGCAGGACGACACACTGAAGCTTTCTTT,CASKWRAGRHTEAFF,TRBV5-1,-,TRBJ1-1,-
TGTGCCAGTAGTATCCGACAGGGGATCCAAGAGACCCAGTACTTC,CASSIRQGIQETQYF,TRBV19,TRBD1,TRBJ2-5,-
TGCGCCAGCAGTCGCCCGACTAGCGGGGAGCAAGAGACCCAGTACTTC,CASSRPTSGEQETQYF,TRBV23-1,TRBD2,TRBJ2-5,-
TGTGCCAGTAGTATTCTCGCGGAAGGGGGGGCCTATGGCTACACCTTC,CASSILAEGGAYGYTF,TRBV19,-,TRBJ1-2,-
TGTGCCACCAGTGATTCCGGGACAGGGGGGGGCAATGAGCAGTTCTTC,CATSDSGTGGGNEQFF,TRBV24-1,TRBD1,TRBJ2-1,-
TGCAGCGTTGGGGTCAGGGGCTACGAGCAGTACTTC,CSVGVRGYEQYF,TRBV29-1,-,TRBJ2-7,-
TGTGCCAGCAGCTTAGGGCATCAGCCCCAGCATTTT,CASSLGHQPQHF,TRBV7-9,-,TRBJ1-5,-
TGTGCCAGCAGTGCCTCCAGGGGCGGTGGCTACACCTTC,CASSASRGGGYTF,TRBV27,-,TRBJ1-2,-
TGTGCCAGCAGCCTCAGGAGGGTAGAAGAGACCCAGTACTTC,CASSLRRVEETQYF,TRBV7-2,-,TRBJ2-5,-
TGTGCCAGCAGCTTAGTAACGGGGGGCACAGATACGCAGTATTTT,CASSLVTGGTDTQYF,TRBV5-4,-,TRBJ2-3,-
TGCAGCGTGGAAGGAGGACAGGGTGATGCCTACGAGCAGTACTTC,CSVEGGQGDAYEQYF,TRBV29-1,TRBD1,TRBJ2-7,-
TGTGCCAGCAGCTTAGAATCCGGGGTTGGAAGGGAGACCCAGTACTTC,CASSLESGVGRETQYF,TRBV7-6,-,TRBJ2-5,-
TGTGCCAGCAGCGCCAGTCACCTCCCGAGGGAACGCACCTTC,CASSASHLPRERTF,TRBV9,-,TRBJ1-2,-
TGCAGCGTGGACAGTGGGGCAGATACGCAGTATTTT,CSVDSGADTQYF,TRBV29-1,-,TRBJ2-3,-
TGCGCCAGCAGCATCGACAGGGATCGTTCACCCCTCCACTTT,CASSIDRDRSPLHF,TRBV5-1,TRBD1,TRBJ1-6,-
TGTGCCAGCAGCCCGACTAGCGGGGCCAACCAAGAGACCCAGTACTTC,CASSPTSGANQETQYF,TRBV5-5,TRBD2,TRBJ2-5,-
TGTGCCAGCAGCTTCAGACTAGCGGGGGAGTACGAGCAGTACTTC,CASSFRLAGEYEQYF,TRBV7-2,TRBD2,TRBJ2-7,-
TGTGCCAGCAGCTCACAGGGCTTCTATGGCTACACCTTC,CASSSQGFYGYTF,TRBV11-3,-,TRBJ1-2,-
TGTGCCAGCAGCCCGCGGACAGGGATGAACACTGAAGCTTTCTTT,CASSPRTGMNTEAFF,TRBV11-3,TRBD1,TRBJ1-1,-
TGTGCCAGTAGTTCCAGTTTCTATGGCTACACCTTC,CASSSSFYGYTF,TRBV19,-,TRBJ1-2,-